Shown below are 5 T cell receptor beta chains from a single sample sequenced in a study of T-cell reconstitution after alpha-beta-depleted transplantation in children. The library targeted TCRbeta and was prepared with unique molecular identifiers. TCRdb passed the PCR reads through MiXCR, listing each CDR3 protein once. The table includes some 350,000 distinct CDR3 sequences, roughly 17% detected once. The material was PBMCs, mostly from graft donor cells, obtained 360 days after TCRalphabeta/CD19-depleted stem cell transplant. The receptors shown here come from a male patient aged 2 to 10 who had a stem cell transplant for acute lymphoblastic leukemia, so the T cells may come from the graft donor.

This clonotype was detected ten times or more. J is TRBJ2-1 and V is TRBV5-1; D unresolved. Germline V gene lookup returns CDR1 SGHRS and CDR2 YFSETQ. CDR3 length equals 15 residues. Trimming removed 1 base from V and 0 bases from J, with 8 bases in between. The CDR3 bases are TGCGCCAGCAGCTTGAGCCTGAGCTCCTACAATGAGCAGTTCTTC. Protein sequence: CASSLSLSSYNEQFF. Complete variable domain (other parts from reference TRBV5-1 and TRBJ2-1): KAGVTQTPRYLIKTRGQQVTLSCSPISGHRSVSWYQQTPGQGLQFLFEYFSETQRNKGNFPGRFSGRQFSNSRSEMNVSTLELGDSALYLCASSLSLSSYNEQFFGPGTRLTVL.

This chain links TRBV29-1 with TRBJ2-7; 7 bases are shared with TRBD1. V lost 5 bases to trimming and J lost 2 bases; unmatched junction nucleotides: 12. Germline CDR1 SQVTM, CDR2 ANQGSEA. This CDR3 is built from 15 residues. CDR3 loop: CSVLHRGPSAYEQYF. CDR3 coding DNA: TGCAGCGTTTTACACAGGGGCCCTTCGGCCTACGAGCAGTACTTC.

The chain couples TRBV5-5 to TRBJ1-6, with TRBD1 matching over 10 bases. With 4 bases clipped from V and 5 bases from J, the junction kept 3 bases outside the gene matches. This CDR3 comprises 15 residues. In germline, CDR1 is SGHKS, CDR2 YYEKEE (reference sequence). The CDR3 bases are TGTGCCAGCAGCCGGGACAGGGGCCATAATTCACCCCTCCACTTT. Its translation is CASSRDRGHNSPLHF. Drawing the rest from reference TRBV5-5 and TRBJ1-6, the complete variable domain is DAGVTQSPTHLIKTRGQQVTLRCSPISGHKSVSWYQQVLGQGPQFIFQYYEKEERGRGNFPDRFSARQFPNYSSELNVNALLLGDSALYLCASSRDRGHNSPLHFGNGTRLTVT.

This chain connects TRBV28 to TRBJ2-7; the D is unclear. CDR1 is MDHEN, CDR2 SYDVKM, per germline. V was cut by 8 bases and J by 3 bases, with 11 bases left in between. This CDR3 has 12 amino acids. DNA for the CDR3: TGTGCCAGCGGAAGGGTGGGCTACGAGCAGTACTTC. Translating gives CASGRVGYEQYF.

The chain employs TRBV3-1 and TRBJ2-1, with a possible D match to TRBD2 (5 bases). V dropped 1 base and J dropped 4 bases, with 17 bases sitting between them. The CDR3 loop spans 17 amino acids. Germline assignment: CDR1 LGHDT and CDR2 YNNKEL (reference sequence). The CDR3, as DNA: TGTGCCAGCAGCCAAGCCGGGGTGAAGGTCCTTTACAATGAGCAGTTCTTC. Translating gives CASSQAGVKVLYNEQFF.